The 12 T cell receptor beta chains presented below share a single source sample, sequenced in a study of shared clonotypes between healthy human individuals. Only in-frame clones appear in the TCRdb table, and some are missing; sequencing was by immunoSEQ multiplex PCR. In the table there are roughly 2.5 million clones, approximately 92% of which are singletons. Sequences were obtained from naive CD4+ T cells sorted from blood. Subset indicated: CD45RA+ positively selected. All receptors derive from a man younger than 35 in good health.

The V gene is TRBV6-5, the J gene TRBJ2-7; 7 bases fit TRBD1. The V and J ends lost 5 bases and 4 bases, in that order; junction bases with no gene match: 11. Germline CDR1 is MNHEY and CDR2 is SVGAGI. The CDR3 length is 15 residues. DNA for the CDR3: TGTGCCAGCAGTCAAAACAGGGGTGGGGAGTACGAGCAGTACTTC. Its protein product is CASSQNRGGEYEQYF.

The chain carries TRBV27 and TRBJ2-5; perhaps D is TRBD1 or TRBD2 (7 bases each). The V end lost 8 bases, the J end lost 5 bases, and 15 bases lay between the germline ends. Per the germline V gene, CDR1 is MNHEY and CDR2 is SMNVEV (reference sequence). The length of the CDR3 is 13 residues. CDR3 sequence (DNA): TGTGCCAGCCGGCAGGGGGGGAGGGAGACCCAGTACTTC. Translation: CASRQGGRETQYF.

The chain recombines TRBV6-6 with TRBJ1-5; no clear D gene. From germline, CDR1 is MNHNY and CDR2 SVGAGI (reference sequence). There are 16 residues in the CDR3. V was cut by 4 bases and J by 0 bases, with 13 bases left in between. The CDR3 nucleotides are TGTGCCAGCAGTTTTCGACCGGGTTATAGCAATCAGCCCCAGCATTTT. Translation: CASSFRPGYSNQPQHF.

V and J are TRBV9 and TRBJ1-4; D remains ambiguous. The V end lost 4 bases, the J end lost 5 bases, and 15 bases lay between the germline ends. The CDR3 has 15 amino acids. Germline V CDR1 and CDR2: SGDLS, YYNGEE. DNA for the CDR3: TGTGCCAGCAGCTCGGGTGACTTGGGGAATGAAAAACTGTTTTTT. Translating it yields CASSSGDLGNEKLFF. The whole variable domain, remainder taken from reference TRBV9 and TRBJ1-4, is DSGVTQTPKHLITATGQRVTLRCSPRSGDLSVYWYQQSLDQGLQFLIQYYNGEERAKGNILERFSAQQFPDLHSELNLSSLELGDSALYFCASSSGDLGNEKLFFGSGTQLSVL.

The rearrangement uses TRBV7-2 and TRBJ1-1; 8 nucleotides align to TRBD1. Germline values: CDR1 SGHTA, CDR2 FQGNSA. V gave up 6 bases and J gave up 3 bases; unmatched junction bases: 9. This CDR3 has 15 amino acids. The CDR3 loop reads CASSRTQGADTEAFF. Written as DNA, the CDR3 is TGTGCCAGCAGTCGCACCCAGGGGGCTGACACTGAAGCTTTCTTT. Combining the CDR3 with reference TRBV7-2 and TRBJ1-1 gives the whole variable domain GAGVSQSPSNKVTEKGKDVELRCDPISGHTALYWYRQSLGQGLEFLIYFQGNSAPDKSGLPSDRFSAERTGGSVSTLTIQRTQQEDSAVYLCASSRTQGADTEAFFGQGTRLTVV.

CDR3 protein: CASSREGHDELRRSPLHF. Here the CDR3 DNA reads TGCGCCAGCAGCCGCGAGGGACACGATGAATTGAGGCGGTCACCCCTCCACTTT. V is TRBV23-1 and J is TRBJ1-6; tentatively, D is TRBD1 (6 bases). TRBV23-1 is an ORF, and what it does is uncertain. Trimming left V 6 bases short and J 10 bases short, with 28 bases between. This CDR3 comprises 18 residues.

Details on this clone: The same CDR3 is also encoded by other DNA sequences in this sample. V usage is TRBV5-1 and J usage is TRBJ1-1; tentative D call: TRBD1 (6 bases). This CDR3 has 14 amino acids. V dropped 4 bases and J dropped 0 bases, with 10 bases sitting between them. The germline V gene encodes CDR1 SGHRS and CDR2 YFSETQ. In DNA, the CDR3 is TGCGCCAGCAGCCTCCGGACAGTGAACACTGAAGCTTTCTTT. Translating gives CASSLRTVNTEAFF.

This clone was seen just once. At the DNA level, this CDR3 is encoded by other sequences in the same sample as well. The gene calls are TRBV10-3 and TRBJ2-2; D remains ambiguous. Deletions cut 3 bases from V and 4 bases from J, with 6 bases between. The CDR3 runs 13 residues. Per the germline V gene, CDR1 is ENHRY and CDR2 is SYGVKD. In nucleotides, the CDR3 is TGTGCCATCAGTGAATCCGTCACCGGGGAGCTGTTTTTT. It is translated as CAISESVTGELFF.

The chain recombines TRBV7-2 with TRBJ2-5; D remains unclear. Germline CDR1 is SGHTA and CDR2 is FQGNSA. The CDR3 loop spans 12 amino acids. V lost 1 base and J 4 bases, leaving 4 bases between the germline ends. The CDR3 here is CASSLDLETQYF. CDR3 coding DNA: TGTGCCAGCAGCTTAGATTTAGAGACCCAGTACTTC.

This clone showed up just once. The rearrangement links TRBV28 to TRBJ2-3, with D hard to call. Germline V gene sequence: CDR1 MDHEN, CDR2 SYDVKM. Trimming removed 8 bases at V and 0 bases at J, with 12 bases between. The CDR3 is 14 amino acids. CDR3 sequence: CASGPSSSTDTQYF. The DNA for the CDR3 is TGTGCCAGCGGCCCTAGTTCAAGCACAGATACGCAGTATTTT.

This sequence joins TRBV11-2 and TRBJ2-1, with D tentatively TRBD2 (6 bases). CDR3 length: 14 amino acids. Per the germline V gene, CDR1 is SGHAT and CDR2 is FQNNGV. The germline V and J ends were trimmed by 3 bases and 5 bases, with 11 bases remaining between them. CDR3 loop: CASSFGGKHNEQFF. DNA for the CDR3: TGTGCCAGCAGCTTCGGGGGAAAGCACAATGAGCAGTTCTTC. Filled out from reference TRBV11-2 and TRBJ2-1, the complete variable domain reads EAGVAQSPRYKIIEKRQSVAFWCNPISGHATLYWYQQILGQGPKLLIQFQNNGVVDDSQLPKDRFSAERLKGVDSTLKIQPAKLEDSAVYLCASSFGGKHNEQFFGPGTRLTVL.

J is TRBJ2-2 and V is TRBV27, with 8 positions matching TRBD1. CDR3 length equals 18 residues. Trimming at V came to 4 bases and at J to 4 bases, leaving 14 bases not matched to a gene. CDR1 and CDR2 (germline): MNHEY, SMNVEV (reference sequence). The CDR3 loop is CASSSRRPGQASTGELFF. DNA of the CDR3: TGTGCCAGCAGTTCTAGACGCCCGGGACAGGCGAGCACCGGGGAGCTGTTTTTT.